The 27 T cell receptor beta chains below come from one sample, sequenced in a study of blood T cell repertoires in COVID-19. Here immunoSEQ multiplex PCR was the method, and the copy in TCRdb shows in-frame clones only, minus some. This table has around 300,000 clones, around nine tenths appearing once. Sequencing was carried out using PBMCs or T cells enriched from blood (not recorded which). Every receptor here comes from a young woman who had recovered from COVID-19.

The chain joins TRBV21-1 to TRBJ2-2; the table's D call, TRBD2, was not checked against the DNA. TRBV21-1 is a pseudogene locus. CDR3 length: 14 residues. The CDR3 region is CASSKAGGNGELFF. Written as DNA, the CDR3 is TGTGCCAGCAGCAAAGCGGGGGGGAACGGGGAGCTGTTTTTT.

This chain joins TRBV6-7 and TRBJ2-1; D remains unclear. TRBV6-7 is annotated as an ORF whose role is uncertain. V gave up 5 bases and J gave up 2 bases, with 16 bases separating them. The CDR3 runs to 16 residues. CDR3 bases: TGTGCCAGCAGTCCGTACAGTGGGCGCCCCTACAATGAGCAGTTCTTC. This translates into CASSPYSGRPYNEQFF.

This chain connects TRBV5-4 to TRBJ1-2, with D possibly being TRBD1 (5 bases). V gave up 3 bases and J gave up 8 bases, with 20 bases separating them. The CDR3 has 15 amino acids. From germline, CDR1 is SGHNT and CDR2 YYREEE (reference sequence). CDR3 region: CASSWSGAVGWGYTF. In DNA form, the CDR3 reads TGTGCCAGCAGCTGGAGTGGGGCCGTTGGATGGGGCTACACCTTC.

The chain carries TRBV29-1 and TRBJ1-2; 9 nucleotides match TRBD1. The trim removed 6 bases at V and 7 bases at J, leaving 3 bases unmatched. Germline values: CDR1 SQVTM, CDR2 ANQGSEA. This CDR3 region has 11 residues. In DNA, the CDR3 is TGCAGCGTGAGACAGGGGGGTGGCTACACCTTC. Protein product: CSVRQGGGYTF.

The chain links TRBV24-1 to TRBJ2-2; the D gene is possibly TRBD1 (6 bases). Trimming cost V 0 bases and J 3 bases, with 7 bases left between them. CDR1 is KGHDR and CDR2 is SFDVKD in the germline V gene. This CDR3 has 15 amino acids. The DNA of the CDR3 is TGTGCCACCAGTGATTTGAACAGGGACACCGGGGAGCTGTTTTTT. Amino acid sequence: CATSDLNRDTGELFF.

The chain couples TRBV28 to TRBJ2-1; 8 bases map to TRBD2. Germline trimming cut 6 bases from V and 10 bases from J; bases unmatched to any gene: 8. Germline loops: CDR1 MDHEN, CDR2 SYDVKM. The CDR3 sequence is 13 residues long. The CDR3 protein is CASRIISGNEQFF. The CDR3 coding sequence is TGTGCCAGCAGGATCATTAGCGGGAACGAGCAGTTCTTC.

The chain is built from TRBV7-9 and TRBJ2-3; 8 bases match TRBD1. J was trimmed by 2 bases and V by 5 bases; bases with no gene match: 9. The CDR3 consists of 16 residues. CDR1 is SEHNR, CDR2 FQNEAQ, per germline (reference sequence). The CDR3 region has the DNA TGTGCCAGCAGCGACCGGGACAGGATACACACAGATACGCAGTATTTT. It translates to CASSDRDRIHTDTQYF.

Only one count was recorded for this clone. J is TRBJ2-7 and V is TRBV7-2; 10 bases are a match to TRBD1. CDR3 length: 16 residues. J gave up 4 bases and V 4 bases, and 10 bases lay outside the gene matches. CDR1 is SGHTA and CDR2 is FQGNSA in the germline V gene. The chain's CDR3 is CASSSLKSGQGYEQYF. As DNA, the CDR3 is TGTGCCAGCAGCTCACTTAAGTCGGGACAGGGGTACGAGCAGTACTTC. The whole variable domain, remainder taken from reference TRBV7-2 and TRBJ2-7, is GAGVSQSPSNKVTEKGKDVELRCDPISGHTALYWYRQSLGQGLEFLIYFQGNSAPDKSGLPSDRFSAERTGGSVSTLTIQRTQQEDSAVYLCASSSLKSGQGYEQYFGPGTRLTVT.

J is TRBJ1-6 and V is TRBV7-6, with D possibly being TRBD1 (5 bases). V was cut by 1 base and J by 8 bases, with 9 bases left in between. The germline V gene encodes CDR1 SGHVS and CDR2 FNYEAQ. CDR3 length equals 14 residues. The CDR3 region has the DNA TGTGCCAGCAGCTTAGTGGGGGGGGATTCACCCCTCCACTTT. It yields the protein CASSLVGGDSPLHF.

V usage is TRBV5-4 and J usage is TRBJ1-2, with TRBD1 as a possible D gene (5 bases). Deletions cut 3 bases from V and 3 bases from J, with 18 bases between. Germline CDR1 and CDR2: SGHNT and YYREEE (reference sequence). The CDR3 is made up of 16 amino acids. Here the CDR3 reads CASSSGDKGFHYGYTF. The DNA of the CDR3 is TGTGCCAGCAGCTCCGGAGACAAGGGGTTCCACTATGGCTACACCTTC.

The chain links TRBV21-1 to TRBJ1-1; TRBD1, the table's D call, lacks a check against the DNA. TRBV21-1 is marked as a pseudogene. This CDR3 spans 15 amino acids. CDR3 protein: CASSPRQGVNTEAFF. DNA for the CDR3: TGTGCCAGCAGCCCCAGACAGGGAGTGAACACTGAAGCTTTCTTT.

This chain connects TRBV4-2 to TRBJ2-7; possibly TRBD2 for D (5 bases). This CDR3 has 14 residues. Trimming removed 0 bases at V and 7 bases at J, with 13 bases between. Germline assignment: CDR1 LGHNA and CDR2 YNFKEQ. The CDR3 protein is CASSQDTLPGEQYF. CDR3 coding DNA: TGTGCCAGCAGCCAAGATACTCTCCCGGGAGAGCAGTACTTC.

The V and J genes are TRBV4-1 and TRBJ1-1, with 7 bases identical to TRBD1. V lost 5 bases to trimming and J lost 5 bases; unmatched junction nucleotides: 11. The CDR3 contains 15 residues. The germline CDR1 and CDR2 sequences are MGHRA and YSYEKL. The CDR3 protein is CASSNPQGSKTEAFF. The CDR3 DNA follows: TGCGCCAGCAGCAACCCACAGGGGTCAAAGACTGAAGCTTTCTTT.

This clone has a single count. The CDR3 here is CASSPYTQGNNQPQHF. The CDR3 DNA sequence: TGTGCCAGCTCACCCTATACTCAGGGAAACAATCAGCCCCAGCATTTT. This chain links TRBV18 with TRBJ1-5; tentatively, D is TRBD1 (5 bases). Germline V gives CDR1 KGHSH, CDR2 LQKENI. CDR3 length: 16 amino acids. V shed 3 bases and J shed 3 bases, with 15 bases lying between them.

The chain couples TRBV12-3 or TRBV12-4 to TRBJ2-3; D uncertain. The CDR3 spans 12 residues. V was cut by 2 bases and J by 2 bases, with 2 bases left in between. This CDR3 reads CASSLHTDTQYF. CDR3 DNA sequence: TGTGCCAGCAGTTTACACACAGATACGCAGTATTTT.

CDR3 amino acids: CASSSWDRDYGYTF. The DNA for the CDR3 is TGTGCCAGCAGCTCCTGGGACAGAGACTATGGCTACACCTTC. The gene calls are TRBV7-2 and TRBJ1-2; 7 nucleotides match TRBD1. CDR1 is SGHTA and CDR2 is FQGNSA in the germline V gene. J gave up 3 bases and V 4 bases, and 5 bases lay outside the gene matches. This CDR3 spans 14 amino acids.

The V call is TRBV11-2, the J call TRBJ2-1; maybe TRBD1 (6 bases). The germline CDR1 and CDR2 sequences are SGHAT and FQNNGV. The CDR3 totals 15 residues. Between the trimmed V and J ends, which lost 0 bases and 9 bases, there was a span of 15 bases. The DNA for the CDR3 is TGTGCCAGCAGCTTAGAAAGGGGGATTTGGGTTGAGCAGTTCTTC. Translated, it gives CASSLERGIWVEQFF.

The chain links TRBV19 to TRBJ2-1, with 11 positions matching TRBD2. V shed 5 bases, J shed 8 bases, and the junction held 11 bases outside the gene matches. CDR3 length: 16 residues. CDR1 and CDR2 from the germline V gene are LNHDA and SQIVND (reference sequence). The CDR3 DNA is TGTGCCAGTAGTCCCACTAGCGGGAGAGGGAACCATGAGCAGTTCTTC. It translates to CASSPTSGRGNHEQFF.

V gene TRBV29-1 combines with J gene TRBJ1-1; TRBD1 aligns across 9 bases. Unmatched junction bases numbered 12, after V lost 7 bases and J lost 6 bases. Germline-derived CDR1 and CDR2 are SQVTM and ANQGSEA. The CDR3 loop spans 14 amino acids. The CDR3 here is CSGTRTGVSAEAFF. CDR3 nucleotide sequence: TGCAGCGGTACACGGACAGGGGTTAGCGCTGAAGCTTTCTTT.

The chain employs TRBV11-3 and TRBJ1-3; 8 bases align to TRBD1. The CDR3 covers 15 residues. With V trimmed by 5 bases and J by 4 bases, 7 bases remained unmatched. Germline CDR1 and CDR2: SGHNT and YENEEA. The CDR3 nucleotides are TGTGCCAGCAGCCCTACCAGGGGGCGCGGAAACACCATATATTTT. It specifies CASSPTRGRGNTIYF.

On this clone: Other nucleotide sequences in the sample specify the same CDR3. The chain is built from TRBV11-2 and TRBJ1-1, with TRBD1 matching over 7 bases. The J segment lost 5 bases and the V segment lost 1 base, leaving 4 bases of the junction unmatched. The CDR3 covers 14 residues. The germline CDR1 and CDR2 sequences are SGHAT and FQNNGV. The CDR3 is CASSLGQGGTEAFF. In DNA, the CDR3 is TGTGCCAGCAGCTTAGGACAGGGAGGAACTGAAGCTTTCTTT.

The V call is TRBV6-9, the J call TRBJ1-3; D unresolved. The V end was cut by 6 bases, the J end by 7 bases, with 10 bases between. CDR3 length: 12 amino acids. Germline CDR1 and CDR2: MNHGY and SVAAGI. CDR3 bases: TGTGCCAGCAGCAACCCCGGGAACACCATATATTTT. Translation: CASSNPGNTIYF.

This CDR3 is CASSLLTGRNTGELFF. For the CDR3, the DNA is TGTGCCAGCAGCTTACTGACAGGGAGAAACACCGGGGAGCTGTTTTTT. The chain is built from TRBV7-2 and TRBJ2-2; 7 bases agree with TRBD1. CDR3 length: 16 amino acids. With 2 bases clipped from V and 2 bases from J, the junction kept 5 bases outside the gene matches. Germline V gives CDR1 SGHTA, CDR2 FQGNSA.

This clone was seen just once. The chain combines TRBV2 with TRBJ1-1; the D is unclear. The CDR3 covers 14 residues. The germline V gene has CDR1 SNHLY and CDR2 FYNNEI. V dropped 7 bases and J dropped 1 base, with 13 bases sitting between them. The DNA of the CDR3 is TGTGCCAGCACCCTTTCCTTGTCGAACACTGAAGCTTTCTTT. As protein: CASTLSLSNTEAFF.

The V and J genes are TRBV19 and TRBJ1-1, with unresolved D. CDR3 length equals 12 residues. Germline V lookup: CDR1 LNHDA, CDR2 SQIVND (reference sequence). V lost 9 bases to trimming and J lost 1 base, with 9 bases between them. CDR3 nucleotides: TGTGCCAGCCCCCCCAGGAACACTGAAGCTTTCTTT. Its protein product is CASPPRNTEAFF.

The chain couples TRBV10-3 to TRBJ2-2, with TRBD2 matching 8 bases. CDR1 and CDR2 (germline): ENHRY, SYGVKD. This CDR3 has 18 residues. J was trimmed by 0 bases and V by 4 bases; bases with no gene match: 10. The CDR3 is CAISVEAPGLANTGELFF. CDR3 bases: TGTGCCATCAGTGTCGAAGCTCCGGGACTAGCGAACACCGGGGAGCTGTTTTTT.

Here the CDR3 DNA reads TGTGCCAGCAGCGGTAGTGCACCCCAAGAGACCCAGTACTTC. Protein sequence: CASSGSAPQETQYF. The chain uses TRBV9 and TRBJ2-5; D ambiguous. Trimming pared 3 bases from V and 1 base from J, leaving 10 bases between. Germline V gene lookup returns CDR1 SGDLS and CDR2 YYNGEE. This CDR3 contains 14 residues.